This T cell receptor (beta chain) came from a study of circulating and synovial CD4+ cells in juvenile arthritis. Study-level findings and limits: Some such blood samples were as oligoclonal as synovium. Measured synovium overlap likely understates the true shared repertoire. Bulk blood CD4 samples held at least an order of magnitude more or fewer genomes than CPL.

Patients with active juvenile idiopathic arthritis donated these samples. Note on this clone: Its antigen is not identified.

This table comes from immunoSEQ multiplex PCR, and its TCRdb copy is limited to in-frame clones, with some not included. The table lists around 35,000 clones, nearly 97% of them singletons, with approximately 0.18% in the top ten. Germline V gene data show CDR1 as SNHLY and CDR2 as FYNNEI. Trimming removed 3 bases from V and 6 bases from J; junction bases left unmatched: 11. The CDR3 loop spans 16 amino acids. The sample consisted of CD4+ T cells from blood. The receptor was derived from a human donor with juvenile idiopathic arthritis. The rearrangement joins TRBV2 to TRBJ2-4; 7 nucleotides line up with TRBD2. The CDR3 sequence: CASSEGGMLSRNIQYF. The CDR3 DNA follows: TGTGCCAGCAGTGAGGGGGGGATGCTAAGTAGAAACATTCAGTACTTC.